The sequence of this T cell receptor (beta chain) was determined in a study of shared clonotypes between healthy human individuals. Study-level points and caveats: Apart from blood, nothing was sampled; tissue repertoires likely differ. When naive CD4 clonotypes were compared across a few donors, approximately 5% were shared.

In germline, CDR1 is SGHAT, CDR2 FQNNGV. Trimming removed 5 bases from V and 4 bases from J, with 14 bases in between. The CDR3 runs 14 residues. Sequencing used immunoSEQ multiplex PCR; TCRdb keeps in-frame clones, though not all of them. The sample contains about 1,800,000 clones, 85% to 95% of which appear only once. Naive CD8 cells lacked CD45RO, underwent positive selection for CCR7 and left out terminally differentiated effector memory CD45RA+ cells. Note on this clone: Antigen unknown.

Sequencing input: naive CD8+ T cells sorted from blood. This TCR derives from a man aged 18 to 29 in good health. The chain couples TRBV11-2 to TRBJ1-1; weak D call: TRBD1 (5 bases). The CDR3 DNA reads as TGTGCCAGCAGCGATCGGGGGTTCGGCACTGAAGCTTTCTTT. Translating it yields CASSDRGFGTEAFF.